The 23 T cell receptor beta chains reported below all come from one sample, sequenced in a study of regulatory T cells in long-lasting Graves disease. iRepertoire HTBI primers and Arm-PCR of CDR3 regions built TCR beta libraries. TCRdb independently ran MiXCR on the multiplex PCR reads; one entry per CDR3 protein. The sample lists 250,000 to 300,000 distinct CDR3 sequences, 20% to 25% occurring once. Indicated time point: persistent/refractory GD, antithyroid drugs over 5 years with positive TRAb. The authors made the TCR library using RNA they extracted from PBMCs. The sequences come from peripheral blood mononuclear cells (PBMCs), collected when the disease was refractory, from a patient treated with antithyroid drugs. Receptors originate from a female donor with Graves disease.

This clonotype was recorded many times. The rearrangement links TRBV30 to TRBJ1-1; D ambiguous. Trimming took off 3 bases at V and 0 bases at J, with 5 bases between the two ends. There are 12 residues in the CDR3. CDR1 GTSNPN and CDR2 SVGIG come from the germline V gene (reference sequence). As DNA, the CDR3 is TGTGCCTGGAGGGGCATGAACACTGAAGCTTTCTTT. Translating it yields CAWRGMNTEAFF.

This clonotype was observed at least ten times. The CDR3 loop reads CASSSQWDSYEQYF. In DNA, the CDR3 is TGTGCCAGCAGCTCCCAATGGGACTCCTACGAGCAGTACTTC. This rearrangement joins TRBV7-2 to TRBJ2-7; D not resolved. Between the trimmed V and J ends, which lost 4 bases and 0 bases, there was a span of 10 bases. The CDR3 contains 14 residues. Germline V gene sequence: CDR1 SGHTA, CDR2 FQGNSA.

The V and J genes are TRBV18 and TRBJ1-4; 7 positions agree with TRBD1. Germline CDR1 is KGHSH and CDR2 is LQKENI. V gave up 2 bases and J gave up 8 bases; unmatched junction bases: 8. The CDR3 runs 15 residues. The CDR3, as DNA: TGTGCCAGCTCACCAAGGACAGGTCTAGTCGAAAAACTGTTTTTT. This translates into CASSPRTGLVEKLFF.

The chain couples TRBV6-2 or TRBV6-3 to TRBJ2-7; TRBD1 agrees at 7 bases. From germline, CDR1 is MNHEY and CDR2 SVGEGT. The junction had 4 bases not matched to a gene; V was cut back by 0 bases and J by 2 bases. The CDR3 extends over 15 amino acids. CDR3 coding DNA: TGTGCCAGCAGTTACTCGAATCAGGGGGCCTACGAGCAGTACTTC. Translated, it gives CASSYSNQGAYEQYF.

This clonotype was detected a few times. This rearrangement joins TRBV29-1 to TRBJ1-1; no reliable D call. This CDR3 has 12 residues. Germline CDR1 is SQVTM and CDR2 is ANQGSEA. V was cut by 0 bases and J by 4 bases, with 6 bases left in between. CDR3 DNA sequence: TGCAGCGTTGAAGATCTAGGCACTGAAGCTTTCTTT. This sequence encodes CSVEDLGTEAFF.

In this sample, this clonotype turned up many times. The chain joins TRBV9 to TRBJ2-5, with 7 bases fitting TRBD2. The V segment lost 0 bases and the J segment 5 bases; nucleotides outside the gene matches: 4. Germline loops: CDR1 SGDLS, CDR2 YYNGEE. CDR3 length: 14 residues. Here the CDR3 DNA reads TGTGCCAGCAGCGTAGCCGCGGGAGTTGAGACCCAGTACTTC. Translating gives CASSVAAGVETQYF.

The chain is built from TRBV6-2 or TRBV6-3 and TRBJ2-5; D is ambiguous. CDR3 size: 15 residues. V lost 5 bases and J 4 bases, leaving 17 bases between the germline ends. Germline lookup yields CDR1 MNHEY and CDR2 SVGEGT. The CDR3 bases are TGTGCCAGCAGTGATTTAATCCACAGTGGAGAGACCCAGTACTTC. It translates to CASSDLIHSGETQYF.

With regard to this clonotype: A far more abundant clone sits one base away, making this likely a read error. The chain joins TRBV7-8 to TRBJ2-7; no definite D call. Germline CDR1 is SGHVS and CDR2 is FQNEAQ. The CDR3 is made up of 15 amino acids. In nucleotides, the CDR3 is TGTGCCAGCAGCTTAGAGTTCGGTTATGGCTACGAGCAGCACTTC. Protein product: CASSLEFGYGYEQHF.

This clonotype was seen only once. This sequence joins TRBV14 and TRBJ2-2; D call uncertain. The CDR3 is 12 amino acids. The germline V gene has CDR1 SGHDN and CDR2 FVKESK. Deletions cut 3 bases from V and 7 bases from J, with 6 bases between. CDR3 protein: CASSHPGGELFF. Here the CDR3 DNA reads TGTGCCAGCAGCCATCCGGGCGGGGAGCTGTTTTTT.

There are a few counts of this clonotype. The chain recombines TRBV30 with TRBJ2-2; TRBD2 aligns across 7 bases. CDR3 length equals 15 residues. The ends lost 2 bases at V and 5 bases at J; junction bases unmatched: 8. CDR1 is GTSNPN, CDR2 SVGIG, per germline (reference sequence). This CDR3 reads CAWSRVREGTGELFF. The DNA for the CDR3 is TGTGCCTGGAGTCGCGTTAGGGAGGGGACCGGGGAGCTGTTTTTT.

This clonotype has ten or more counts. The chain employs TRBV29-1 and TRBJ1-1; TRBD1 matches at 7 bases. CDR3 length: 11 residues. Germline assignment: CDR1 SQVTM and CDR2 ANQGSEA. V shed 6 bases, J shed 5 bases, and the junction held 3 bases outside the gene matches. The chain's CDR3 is CSVGRGTEAFF. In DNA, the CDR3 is TGCAGCGTCGGCAGGGGGACTGAAGCTTTCTTT.

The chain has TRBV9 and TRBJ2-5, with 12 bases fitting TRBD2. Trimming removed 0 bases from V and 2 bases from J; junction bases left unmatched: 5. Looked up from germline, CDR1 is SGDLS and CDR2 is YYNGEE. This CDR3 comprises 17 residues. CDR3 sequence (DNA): TGTGCCAGCAGCGTAGGGAACCTAGCGGGAGGGCAAGAGACCCAGTACTTC. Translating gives CASSVGNLAGGQETQYF.

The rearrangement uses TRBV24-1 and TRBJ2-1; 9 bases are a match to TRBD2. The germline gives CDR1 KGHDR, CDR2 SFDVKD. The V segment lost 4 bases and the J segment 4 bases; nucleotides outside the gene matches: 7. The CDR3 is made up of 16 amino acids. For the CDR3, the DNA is TGTGCCACCAGTGAGGCTAGCGGGACACCATACAATGAGCAGTTCTTC. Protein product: CATSEASGTPYNEQFF.

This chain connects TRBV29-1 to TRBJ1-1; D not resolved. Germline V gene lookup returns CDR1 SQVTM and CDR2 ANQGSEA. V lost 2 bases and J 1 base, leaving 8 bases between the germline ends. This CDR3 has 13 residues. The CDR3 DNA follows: TGCAGCGTTGAATTTAGTCAGAACACTGAAGCTTTCTTT. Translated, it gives CSVEFSQNTEAFF.

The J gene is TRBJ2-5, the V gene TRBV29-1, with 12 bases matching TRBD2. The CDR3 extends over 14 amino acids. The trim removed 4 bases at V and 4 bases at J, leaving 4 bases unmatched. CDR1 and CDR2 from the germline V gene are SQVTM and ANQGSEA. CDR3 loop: CSVVPSGRGETQYF. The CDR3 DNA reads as TGCAGCGTTGTGCCTAGCGGGAGGGGAGAGACCCAGTACTTC.

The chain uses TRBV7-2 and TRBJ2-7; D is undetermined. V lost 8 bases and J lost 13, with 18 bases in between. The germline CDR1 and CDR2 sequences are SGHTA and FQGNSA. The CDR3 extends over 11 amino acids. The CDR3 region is CASGDGVKVYF. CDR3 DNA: TGTGCCAGCGGAGATGGGGTAAAGGTATACTTC.

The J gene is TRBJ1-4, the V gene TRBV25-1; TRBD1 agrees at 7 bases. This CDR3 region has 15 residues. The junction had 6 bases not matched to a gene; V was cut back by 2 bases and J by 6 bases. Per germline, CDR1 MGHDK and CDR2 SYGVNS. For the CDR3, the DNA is TGTGCCAGCAGTGAACAGGGGGGGTTGTATGAAAAACTGTTTTTT. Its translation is CASSEQGGLYEKLFF.

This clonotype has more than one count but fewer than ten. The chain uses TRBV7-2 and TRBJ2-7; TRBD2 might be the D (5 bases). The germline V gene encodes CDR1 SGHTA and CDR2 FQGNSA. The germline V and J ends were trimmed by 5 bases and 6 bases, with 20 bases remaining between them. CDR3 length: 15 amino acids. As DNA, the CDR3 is TGTGCCAGCAGCCCAAGCTTGAGCGGAGGAGGCGAGCAGTACTTC. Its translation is CASSPSLSGGGEQYF.

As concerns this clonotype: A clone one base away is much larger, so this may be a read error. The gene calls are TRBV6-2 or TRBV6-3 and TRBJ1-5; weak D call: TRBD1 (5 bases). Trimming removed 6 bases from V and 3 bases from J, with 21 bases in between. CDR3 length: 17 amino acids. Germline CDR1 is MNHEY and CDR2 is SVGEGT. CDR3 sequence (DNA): TGTGCCAGCAGAAAGCAACCAACTACAGGAACCAATCAGCCCCAGCATTTT. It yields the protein CASRKQPTTGTNQPQHF.

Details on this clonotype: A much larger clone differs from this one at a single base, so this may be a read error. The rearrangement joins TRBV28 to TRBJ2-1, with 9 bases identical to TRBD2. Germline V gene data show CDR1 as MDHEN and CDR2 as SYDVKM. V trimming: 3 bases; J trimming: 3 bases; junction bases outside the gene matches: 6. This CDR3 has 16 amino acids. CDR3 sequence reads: CASSFPGLASYNEQFF. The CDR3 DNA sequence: TGTGCCAGCAGTTTCCCTGGACTAGCGAGCTACAATGAGCAGTTCTTC.

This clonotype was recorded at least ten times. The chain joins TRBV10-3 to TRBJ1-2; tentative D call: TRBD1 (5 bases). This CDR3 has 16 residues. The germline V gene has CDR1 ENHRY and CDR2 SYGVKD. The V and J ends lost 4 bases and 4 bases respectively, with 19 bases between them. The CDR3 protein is CAISAPDSKVGYGYTF. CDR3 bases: TGTGCCATCAGTGCCCCAGACAGTAAGGTCGGCTATGGCTACACCTTC.

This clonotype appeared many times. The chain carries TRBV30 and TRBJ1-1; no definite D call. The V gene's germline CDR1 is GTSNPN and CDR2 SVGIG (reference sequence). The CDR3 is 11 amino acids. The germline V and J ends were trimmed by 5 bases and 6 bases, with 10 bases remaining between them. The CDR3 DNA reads TGTGCCTGGGTACCCACAGCTGAAGCTTTCTTT. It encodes CAWVPTAEAFF.

Written as DNA, the CDR3 is TGCAGCGTTGGAGGCGGCGGAAATGAAAAACTGTTTTTT. Amino acid sequence: CSVGGGGNEKLFF. The chain employs TRBV29-1 and TRBJ1-4, with no clear D. The CDR3 runs to 13 residues. The V end was cut by 4 bases, the J end by 5 bases, with 11 bases between. Germline lookup yields CDR1 SQVTM and CDR2 ANQGSEA.